The 22 T cell receptor beta chains below come from one sample, sequenced in a study of OX40 agonist ivuxolimab in advanced cancers. Profiled with immunoSEQ multiplex PCR; TCRdb holds only in-frame clones, not every one. The data show 50,000 to 70,000 clones, around four fifths seen once. The sample was CD4+ or CD8+ T cells sorted from blood, taken in a trial of the OX40 agonist ivuxolimab. The receptors stem from an adult with an advanced solid tumor such as melanoma, head and neck, liver or kidney cancer.

The chain links TRBV6-5 to TRBJ2-5; no firm D call. The CDR3 extends over 13 amino acids. Between the trimmed V and J ends, which lost 6 bases and 1 base, there was a span of 9 bases. Germline CDR1 and CDR2: MNHEY and SVGAGI. CDR3 in DNA: TGTGCCAGCAGCTATGCATTCCAAGAGACCCAGTACTTC. It encodes CASSYAFQETQYF.

The chain joins TRBV7-9 to TRBJ2-5; 7 nucleotides align to TRBD2. This CDR3 contains 14 residues. Germline CDR1 and CDR2: SEHNR and FQNEAQ (reference sequence). Germline trimming cut 5 bases from V and 5 bases from J; bases unmatched to any gene: 8. CDR3 loop: CASSQEAGSETQYF. CDR3 in DNA: TGTGCCAGCAGCCAGGAAGCGGGAAGCGAGACCCAGTACTTC.

The chain links TRBV15 to TRBJ2-7; no clear D. The CDR3 is made up of 16 amino acids. Trimming took 2 bases from V and 1 from J, leaving 15 bases between them. Germline-derived CDR1 and CDR2 are LNHNV and YYDKDF (reference sequence). DNA of the CDR3: TGTGCCACCAGCAGAAATTTCGGTCCAACATCCTACGAGCAGTACTTC. Protein: CATSRNFGPTSYEQYF.

V is TRBV7-8 and J is TRBJ1-4, with a tentative D call TRBD1 (5 bases). The CDR3 has 14 amino acids. With 5 bases removed from V and 4 bases from J, the gap between germline ends came to 11 bases. Per the germline V gene, CDR1 is SGHVS and CDR2 is FQNEAQ. The CDR3: CASSPSGGNEKLFF. The CDR3 bases are TGTGCCAGCAGCCCCAGTGGGGGTAATGAAAAACTGTTTTTT.

The rearrangement uses TRBV19 and TRBJ2-7; 14 nucleotides line up with TRBD2. In germline, CDR1 is LNHDA, CDR2 SQIVND (reference sequence). This CDR3 region has 16 residues. V lost 5 bases to trimming and J lost 6 bases; unmatched junction nucleotides: 9. The CDR3 reads CASSQRGLAGGSEQYF. DNA of the CDR3: TGTGCCAGTAGTCAACGCGGACTAGCGGGAGGTAGCGAGCAGTACTTC.

V is TRBV7-9 and J is TRBJ2-3; D is unresolved. Germline V gene data show CDR1 as SEHNR and CDR2 as FQNEAQ (reference sequence). CDR3 length: 11 amino acids. V was trimmed by 5 bases and J by 2 bases, leaving 2 bases between them. The CDR3 coding sequence is TGTGCCAGCAGCGACACAGATACGCAGTATTTT. This codes for CASSDTDTQYF. The variable domain in full, with the rest retrieved from reference TRBV7-9 and TRBJ2-3, is DTGVSQNPRHKITKRGQNVTFRCDPISEHNRLYWYRQTLGQGPEFLTYFQNEAQLEKSRLLSDRFSAERPKGSFSTLEIQRTEQGDSAMYLCASSDTDTQYFGPGTRLTVL.

CDR3 nucleotides: TGTGCCAGCAGTGAAGACAGCCAAGAGACCCAGTACTTC. It is translated as CASSEDSQETQYF. The chain combines TRBV2 with TRBJ2-5; D gene ambiguous. Trimming cost V 1 base and J 1 base, with 4 bases left between them. Germline V gene data show CDR1 as SNHLY and CDR2 as FYNNEI. This CDR3 is built from 13 residues.

This chain links TRBV28 with TRBJ1-3, with D uncertain. Trimming shortened V by 6 bases and J by 7 bases, and 10 bases separated the two germline ends. Germline V gene sequence: CDR1 MDHEN, CDR2 SYDVKM. The CDR3 has 12 residues. The CDR3 bases are TGTGCCAGCAGAACCCCCGGGAACACCATATATTTT. This gives the protein CASRTPGNTIYF.

J is TRBJ2-3 and V is TRBV10-3; TRBD1 or TRBD2 may be the D gene (5 bases each). Germline loops: CDR1 ENHRY, CDR2 SYGVKD. This CDR3 is built from 13 residues. V shed 5 bases and J shed 9 bases, with 15 bases lying between them. The CDR3 here is CAISKKGTSTQYF. In DNA, the CDR3 is TGTGCCATCAGTAAGAAAGGGACGTCAACGCAGTATTTT.

The chain links TRBV7-9 to TRBJ1-5, with D uncertain. The CDR3 has 14 amino acids. V lost 7 bases and J 2 bases, leaving 12 bases between the germline ends. Germline CDR1 reads SEHNR; CDR2 reads FQNEAQ (reference sequence). CDR3 in DNA: TGTGCCAGCACCACTATCGGAGGCAATCAGCCCCAGCATTTT. Protein product: CASTTIGGNQPQHF.

The chain is built from TRBV6-6 and TRBJ2-3, with D uncertain. The V gene lost 5 bases and the J gene lost 2 bases, with 11 bases spanning the gap. The CDR3 contains 14 residues. CDR1 is MNHNY and CDR2 is SVGAGI in the germline V gene (reference sequence). CDR3 residues: CASSLGPNTDTQYF. The CDR3 DNA reads TGTGCCAGCAGTCTCGGACCGAACACAGATACGCAGTATTTT.

This chain joins TRBV7-2 and TRBJ1-3; D is ambiguous. V gave up 5 bases and J gave up 1 base, with 9 bases separating them. This CDR3 contains 14 residues. Germline loops: CDR1 SGHTA, CDR2 FQGNSA. CDR3 sequence (DNA): TGTGCCAGCAGCCGATTGGGGTCTGGAAACACCATATATTTT. It yields the protein CASSRLGSGNTIYF.

This sequence joins TRBV6-5 and TRBJ2-7; no clear D. The CDR3 runs to 12 residues. The V end was cut by 4 bases, the J end by 4 bases, with 8 bases between. Germline V lookup: CDR1 MNHEY, CDR2 SVGAGI. CDR3 residues: CASSSTLYEQYF. As DNA, the CDR3 is TGTGCCAGCAGTTCAACCTTATACGAGCAGTACTTC.

Here the CDR3 DNA reads TGTGCCAGCAGCTTAACGGGTGCGGGAAGGGGTGAGCAGTTCTTC. Translation gives CASSLTGAGRGEQFF. V and J are TRBV7-3 and TRBJ2-1, with D perhaps TRBD2 (6 bases). From germline, CDR1 is SGHTA and CDR2 FQGTGA. This CDR3 contains 15 residues. With 0 bases removed from V and 9 bases from J, the gap between germline ends came to 15 bases.

The rearrangement uses TRBV19 and TRBJ1-2; 9 bases agree with TRBD1. Germline V gene data show CDR1 as LNHDA and CDR2 as SQIVND (reference sequence). V lost 5 bases and J lost 5; bases outside the gene matches: 9. The CDR3 is made up of 15 amino acids. This CDR3 is CASSAYSGTGYGYTF. In nucleotides, the CDR3 is TGTGCCAGTAGTGCGTACTCCGGGACAGGGTATGGCTACACCTTC.

The V gene is TRBV9, the J gene TRBJ2-1; no clear D. V lost 4 bases and J lost 7, with 12 bases in between. From germline, CDR1 is SGDLS and CDR2 YYNGEE. This CDR3 region has 13 residues. The CDR3 sequence is CASSWSTANEQFF. The CDR3 DNA reads as TGTGCCAGCAGCTGGTCCACGGCAAATGAGCAGTTCTTC.

V gene TRBV5-1 combines with J gene TRBJ2-3, with D tentatively TRBD1 or TRBD2 (5 bases each). Germline V gene data show CDR1 as SGHRS and CDR2 as YFSETQ. V gave up 0 bases and J gave up 0 bases, with 8 bases separating them. There are 15 residues in the CDR3. CDR3 bases: TGCGCCAGCAGCTTGGGAGGGGCGAGCACAGATACGCAGTATTTT. Protein sequence: CASSLGGASTDTQYF.

The chain carries TRBV28 and TRBJ2-2, with unresolved D. The ends were cut back, 8 bases at V and 5 bases at J, with 6 bases in the middle. CDR3 length: 11 amino acids. Germline V gives CDR1 MDHEN, CDR2 SYDVKM. CDR3 sequence: CASSGTGELFF. The CDR3 DNA follows: TGTGCCAGCTCTGGGACCGGGGAGCTGTTTTTT.

The rearrangement uses TRBV9 and TRBJ2-1, with D uncertain. Germline V CDR1 and CDR2: SGDLS, YYNGEE. V shed 4 bases and J shed 6 bases, with 8 bases lying between them. The CDR3 runs 12 residues. The CDR3 reads CASSPPTNEQFF. Written as DNA, the CDR3 is TGTGCCAGCAGCCCGCCGACCAATGAGCAGTTCTTC.

The chain uses TRBV10-2 and TRBJ2-3; no reliable D call. V was trimmed by 6 bases and J by 2 bases, leaving 9 bases between them. The V gene's germline CDR1 is WSHSY and CDR2 SAAADI. The CDR3 sequence is 13 residues long. The CDR3 loop reads CASRGSNTDTQYF. The CDR3 DNA follows: TGCGCCAGCAGGGGGTCCAACACAGATACGCAGTATTTT.

The chain links TRBV11-3 to TRBJ2-7, with TRBD1 identical over 7 bases. The CDR3 is 16 amino acids. Germline V gene lookup returns CDR1 SGHNT and CDR2 YENEEA. With V trimmed by 5 bases and J by 6 bases, 16 bases remained unmatched. CDR3 amino acids: CASSPISDRVMGEQYF. CDR3 DNA sequence: TGTGCCAGCAGCCCCATTTCCGACAGGGTTATGGGCGAGCAGTACTTC.

The rearrangement links TRBV5-6 to TRBJ1-4; no clear D. Per germline, CDR1 SGHDT and CDR2 YYEEEE. This CDR3 has 13 residues. V was trimmed by 1 base and J by 6 bases, leaving 7 bases between them. The CDR3 loop is CASSLPGDEKLFF. As DNA, the CDR3 is TGTGCCAGCAGCTTGCCTGGGGATGAAAAACTGTTTTTT.